Below, one T cell receptor (beta chain) is given with its context. The same CDR3 is also encoded by other DNA sequences in this sample. As for treatment: 15 to 20 received Ad26.COV2.S at low or high dose, single or two shots; 5 received placebo; per-sample allocation not given. Vaccine and placebo recipients were sampled on day 63 after the first injection. Trimming took off 4 bases at V and 3 bases at J, with 9 bases between the two ends. The CDR3 extends over 13 amino acids. Germline CDR1 LNHDA, CDR2 SQIVND (reference sequence). This sample is drawn from a study of Ad26.COV2.S vaccination and SARS-CoV-2 variants. Generated by immunoSEQ multiplex PCR, the TCRdb table keeps only in-frame clones and is missing some. The repertoire has some 520,000 clones, around 88% of them found once; the top ten carry more than 10%.

The chain combines TRBV19 with TRBJ1-1; possibly TRBD1 for D (6 bases). The TCR originated in a person aged 18-60 years who received the Ad26.COV2.S COVID-19 vaccine or a placebo. The specimen comprised peripheral blood, sampled in a trial of Ad26.COV2.S vaccine versus placebo. The CDR3 loop reads CASSTTGYTEAFF. The CDR3 DNA sequence: TGTGCCAGTAGTACTACAGGGTACACTGAAGCTTTCTTT.